These 25 T cell receptor beta chains originate from one sample sequenced in a study of blood T cells in healthy people across ages. A J-beta primer mix and a sample-barcoded 5' primer were used in a second PCR of roughly 6 to 11 cycles. TCRdb recomputed calls from the 5' RACE reads with MiXCR, one row per CDR3 protein. Seen here are around 750,000 distinct CDR3 sequences, about 48% observed once, and the top ten hold about two fifths. The material sequenced was blood. Receptors originate from a man older than 75 in good health.

This sequence joins TRBV6-5 and TRBJ2-5; no firm D call. Trimming stripped 4 bases from V and 0 bases from J, with 12 bases between. This CDR3 spans 15 amino acids. CDR1 is MNHEY and CDR2 is SVGAGI in the germline V gene. The DNA of the CDR3 is TGTGCCAGCAGTTCAATCACAGCGTACCAAGAGACCCAGTACTTC. As protein: CASSSITAYQETQYF.

The chain uses TRBV12-3 or TRBV12-4 and TRBJ2-3; 13 positions match TRBD2. This CDR3 region has 14 residues. J gave up 14 bases and V 5 bases, and 10 bases lay outside the gene matches. CDR3 in DNA: TGTGCCAGCAGTCGACTAGCGGGGGGCAGATACGCGTATTTT. Translated, it gives CASSRLAGGRYAYF.

This sequence joins TRBV2 and TRBJ2-7; 13 bases line up with TRBD2. J gave up 4 bases and V 2 bases, and 2 bases lay outside the gene matches. The CDR3 is 15 residues long. The germline V gene has CDR1 SNHLY and CDR2 FYNNEI. Here the CDR3 DNA reads TGTGCCAGCAGTGAAAGGACTAGCGGGAGATACGAGCAGTACTTC. It encodes CASSERTSGRYEQYF.

The V call is TRBV28, the J call TRBJ2-1; D is unresolved. The CDR3 consists of 14 residues. Trimming shortened V by 7 bases and J by 7 bases, and 17 bases separated the two germline ends. The germline gives CDR1 MDHEN, CDR2 SYDVKM. CDR3 region: CASTNKIEWNEQFF. CDR3 nucleotide sequence: TGTGCCAGCACAAACAAAATAGAATGGAATGAGCAGTTCTTC.

The chain employs TRBV2 and TRBJ2-1; the D gene is possibly TRBD2 (6 bases). The CDR3 loop spans 11 amino acids. Germline V gives CDR1 SNHLY, CDR2 FYNNEI. Between the trimmed V and J ends, which lost 8 bases and 4 bases, there was a span of 6 bases. Here the CDR3 reads CASGGYNEQFF. CDR3 nucleotides: TGTGCCAGCGGGGGGTACAATGAGCAGTTCTTC.

The DNA of the CDR3 is TGCAGTGCTCGACCACTAGCGGGGGCTCGGGATACGCAGTATTTT. Residues: CSARPLAGARDTQYF. The chain combines TRBV20-1 with TRBJ2-3, with TRBD2 matching 11 bases. CDR1 and CDR2 from the germline V gene are DFQATT and SNEGSKA (reference sequence). This CDR3 has 15 residues. Trimming at V came to 5 bases and at J to 6 bases, leaving 10 bases not matched to a gene.

Details on this clonotype: At one boundary the junction diverges from the germline segment, which might be a read error. The chain couples TRBV28 to TRBJ2-7, with D possibly matching TRBD1 (5 bases). There are 14 residues in the CDR3. Germline assignment: CDR1 MDHEN and CDR2 SYDVKM. The CDR3 is CASTTTGFSYEQYF. CDR3 DNA sequence: TGTGCTAGCACCACAACAGGTTTCTCCTACGAGCAGTACTTC.

The J gene is TRBJ2-1, the V gene TRBV6-1, with a tentative D call TRBD1 (6 bases). The V end lost 6 bases, the J end lost 5 bases, and 17 bases lay between the germline ends. The germline gives CDR1 MNHNS, CDR2 SASEGT. The CDR3 is made up of 15 amino acids. CDR3 in DNA: TGTGCCAGCAGCGGCGGAAAGGCAGGGGACAATGAGCAGTTCTTC. Its translation is CASSGGKAGDNEQFF.

The chain recombines TRBV18 with TRBJ2-5, with 7 bases matching TRBD2. Germline lookup yields CDR1 KGHSH and CDR2 LQKENI. CDR3 size: 16 residues. J gave up 4 bases and V 8 bases, and 16 bases lay outside the gene matches. The CDR3 sequence is CASASRGEGPRETQYF. Here the CDR3 DNA reads TGTGCCAGCGCCTCCCGAGGGGAGGGCCCTCGAGAGACCCAGTACTTC.

This sequence joins TRBV20-1 and TRBJ2-7, with TRBD2 matching over 7 bases. With V trimmed by 6 bases and J by 0 bases, 5 bases remained unmatched. Germline V gene lookup returns CDR1 DFQATT and CDR2 SNEGSKA (reference sequence). This CDR3 region has 13 residues. The CDR3 reads CSAAGSSSYEQYF. In DNA, the CDR3 is TGCAGTGCAGCGGGATCCTCCTCCTACGAGCAGTACTTC.

CDR3 coding DNA: TGTGCCAGCAGCTTAGAGCTCAACACTGAAGCTTTCTTT. Amino acids: CASSLELNTEAFF. The rearrangement uses TRBV7-7 and TRBJ1-1; D gene unclear. CDR1 and CDR2 from the germline V gene are SSHAT and FNYEAQ (reference sequence). There are 13 residues in the CDR3. V was shortened by 1 base and J by 2 bases, with 5 bases between the two germline ends.

Comment on this clonotype: One base away lies a much larger clone, so this may be a sequencing read error. The gene calls are TRBV7-2 and TRBJ2-1; no definite D call. This CDR3 is 15 amino acids long. The germline gives CDR1 SGHTA, CDR2 FQGNSA. In nucleotides, the CDR3 is TGTGCCAGCAGCTTAGAGGCGAGCTCCTGCAATGAGCAGTTCTTC. This gives the protein CASSLEASSCNEQFF. The variable domain in full, completed from reference TRBV7-2 and TRBJ2-1, reads GAGVSQSPSNKVTEKGKDVELRCDPISGHTALYWYRQSLGQGLEFLIYFQGNSAPDKSGLPSDRFSAERTGGSVSTLTIQRTQQEDSAVYLCASSLEASSCNEQFFGPGTRLTVL.

The chain has TRBV10-1 and TRBJ2-1; D is undetermined. The germline V gene encodes CDR1 WNHNN and CDR2 SYGVQD (reference sequence). V was shortened by 4 bases and J by 0 bases, with 10 bases between the two germline ends. This CDR3 has 15 amino acids. The CDR3 region is CASSGLLSSYNEQFF. In nucleotides, the CDR3 is TGCGCCAGCAGTGGGCTGCTAAGCTCCTACAATGAGCAGTTCTTC.

This clonotype appeared many times. A much larger clone sits a single nucleotide away, making a read error possible. This chain uses TRBV7-9 with TRBJ2-5; TRBD2 matches 15 bases. This CDR3 has 15 amino acids. The germline gives CDR1 SEHNR, CDR2 FQNEAQ (reference sequence). J gave up 11 bases and V 8 bases, and 12 bases lay outside the gene matches. The CDR3 loop reads CASGTSGRSSNEQYF. DNA of the CDR3: TGTGCCAGCGGGACTAGCGGGAGGAGTAGCAATGAGCAGTACTTC.

V is TRBV13 and J is TRBJ1-5; 10 bases are shared with TRBD1. V shed 4 bases and J 6 bases; nucleotides not matched to a gene: 3. Germline values: CDR1 PRHDT, CDR2 FYEKMQ (reference sequence). The CDR3 runs 14 residues. The chain's CDR3 is CASSSGQGSQPQHF. CDR3 coding DNA: TGTGCCAGCAGCTCGGGACAGGGGAGTCAGCCCCAGCATTTT.

The chain joins TRBV7-2 to TRBJ1-5; the D gene is possibly TRBD1 (6 bases). CDR3 size: 18 residues. CDR1 is SGHTA, CDR2 FQGNSA, per germline. Trimming left V 6 bases short and J 4 bases short, with 25 bases between. The CDR3 here is CASSLGLNKQGRNQPQHF. The CDR3 coding sequence is TGTGCCAGCAGTTTGGGATTAAATAAACAGGGAAGGAATCAGCCCCAGCATTTT. Variable domain in full (rest from reference TRBV7-2 and TRBJ1-5): GAGVSQSPSNKVTEKGKDVELRCDPISGHTALYWYRQSLGQGLEFLIYFQGNSAPDKSGLPSDRFSAERTGGSVSTLTIQRTQQEDSAVYLCASSLGLNKQGRNQPQHFGDGTRLSIL.

The chain employs TRBV6-1 and TRBJ2-1; the match to TRBD2 covers 8 bases. The CDR3 loop spans 16 amino acids. The germline gives CDR1 MNHNS, CDR2 SASEGT. Losses at the gene ends were 8 bases for V and 5 bases for J; bases not matched to a gene: 14. Written as DNA, the CDR3 is TGTGCCAGCCCCGGTGGAGCGGGAGCCTTTGACAATGAGCAGTTCTTC. As protein: CASPGGAGAFDNEQFF.

V and J are TRBV18 and TRBJ1-2; no firm D call. This CDR3 is built from 15 residues. V was shortened by 2 bases and J by 1 base, with 11 bases between the two germline ends. Germline CDR1 reads KGHSH; CDR2 reads LQKENI. The CDR3 loop reads CASSPTPSFNYGYTF. The CDR3 region has the DNA TGTGCCAGCTCACCAACTCCGAGCTTTAACTATGGCTACACCTTC.

V usage is TRBV27 and J usage is TRBJ2-3; 9 nucleotides match TRBD1. CDR3 length: 16 amino acids. V shed 8 bases and J 9 bases; nucleotides not matched to a gene: 18. The germline CDR1 and CDR2 sequences are MNHEY and SMNVEV (reference sequence). In DNA, the CDR3 is TGTGCCAGCGAAAACAGACCGGGACAGGGTCCTTTGACGCAGTATTTT. Protein sequence: CASENRPGQGPLTQYF.

Concerning this clonotype itself: A read error may account for a junction end that differs from germline. The CDR3: CASSFRVLSKETQYF. As DNA, the CDR3 is TGTGCCAGTAGCTTTCGGGTTCTATCCAAAGAGACCCAGTACTTC. The chain joins TRBV5-6 to TRBJ2-5; D gene unclear. Germline V gene data show CDR1 as SGHDT and CDR2 as YYEEEE. This CDR3 spans 15 amino acids. Looking up the rest from reference TRBV5-6 and TRBJ2-5 gives the full variable domain: DAGVTQSPTHLIKTRGQQVTLRCSPKSGHDTVSWYQQALGQGPQFIFQYYEEEERQRGNFPDRFSGHQFPNYSSELNVNALLLGDSALYLCASSFRVLSKETQYFGPGTRLLVL.

The sample holds many counts of this clonotype. This chain uses TRBV20-1 with TRBJ1-4; 7 bases fit TRBD1. This CDR3 has 15 residues. Germline trimming cut 1 base from V and 7 bases from J; bases unmatched to any gene: 9. Germline assignment: CDR1 DFQATT and CDR2 SNEGSKA (reference sequence). CDR3 residues: CSARGQGSLIEKLFF. The CDR3 DNA reads TGCAGTGCTAGAGGACAGGGTTCGTTAATTGAAAAACTGTTTTTT.

CDR3 coding DNA: TGCAGTGCTAAACCCCCGGGACAGGCGAACACTGAAGCTTTCTTT. It specifies CSAKPPGQANTEAFF. The rearrangement uses TRBV20-1 and TRBJ1-1; 8 nucleotides align to TRBD1. The CDR3 is 15 residues long. Germline assignment: CDR1 DFQATT and CDR2 SNEGSKA (reference sequence). V was clipped by 4 bases and J by 1 base; unmatched bases: 8.

The rearrangement uses TRBV27 and TRBJ2-7, with 7 bases matching TRBD1. The length of the CDR3 is 14 residues. Germline V gene sequence: CDR1 MNHEY, CDR2 SMNVEV (reference sequence). The V segment lost 5 bases and the J segment 3 bases; nucleotides outside the gene matches: 7. The CDR3 reads CASSPTGAGYEQYF. CDR3 nucleotide sequence: TGTGCCAGCAGTCCAACAGGGGCGGGCTACGAGCAGTACTTC.

V gene TRBV20-1 combines with J gene TRBJ2-5, with 7 bases aligning to TRBD1. The closer fit of TRBJ2-7 to the DNA end suggests the J call may be wrong. This CDR3 comprises 14 residues. Germline V gene lookup returns CDR1 DFQATT and CDR2 SNEGSKA (reference sequence). CDR3 DNA sequence: TGCAGTGCTAGAGCTGACAGGGAGCGTGGCGAGCAGTACTTC. Translation gives CSARADRERGEQYF.

The chain uses TRBV20-1 and TRBJ2-1, with D maybe TRBD1 (5 bases). The J call may not be correct, given that the DNA end is closer to TRBJ2-7. This CDR3 has 15 residues. Germline loops: CDR1 DFQATT, CDR2 SNEGSKA (reference sequence). CDR3 coding DNA: TGCAGTGCTAGAGGTAGCAGGGCCATATACAATGAGCAGTACTTC. It yields the protein CSARGSRAIYNEQYF.